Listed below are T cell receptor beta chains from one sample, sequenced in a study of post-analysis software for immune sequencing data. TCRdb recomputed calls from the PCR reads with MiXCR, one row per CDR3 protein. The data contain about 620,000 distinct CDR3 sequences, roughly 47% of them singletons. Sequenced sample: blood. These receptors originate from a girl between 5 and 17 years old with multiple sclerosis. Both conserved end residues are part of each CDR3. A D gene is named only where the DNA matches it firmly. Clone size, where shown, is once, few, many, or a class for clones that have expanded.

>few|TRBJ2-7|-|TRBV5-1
TGCGCCAGCAGCTCCTCGAACGGCTACGAGCAGTACTTC
CASSSSNGYEQYF
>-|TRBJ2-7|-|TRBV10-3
TGTGCCATCAGTGCCCAGGACCACGAGCAGTACTTC
CAISAQDHEQYF
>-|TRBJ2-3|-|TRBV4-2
TGTGCCAGCAGCCCCGCGGAGTCTAGCACAGATACGCAGTATTTT
CASSPAESSTDTQYF
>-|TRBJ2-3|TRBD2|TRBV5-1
TGCGCCAGCAAGAGCGGGACCGGTATCACAGATACGCAGTATTTT
CASKSGTGITDTQYF
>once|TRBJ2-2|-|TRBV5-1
TGCGCCAGCAGCTTGGTTTCGGGGGCAGCGAACACCGGGGAGCTGTTTTTT
CASSLVSGAANTGELFF
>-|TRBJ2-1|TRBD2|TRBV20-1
TGCAGTGCTAGAGATTACGGCGGGGGGGGGAATGAGCAGTTCTTC
CSARDYGGGGNEQFF
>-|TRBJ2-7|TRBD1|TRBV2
TGTGCCAGCAGTGAGGACAGGTCCTCCTACGAGCAGTACTTC
CASSEDRSSYEQYF
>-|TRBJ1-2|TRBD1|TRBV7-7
TGTGCCAGCAGCTTAGAATTGCGGGGACAGGATATAAACTATGGCTACACCTTC
CASSLELRGQDINYGYTF
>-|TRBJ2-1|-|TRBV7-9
TGTGCCAGCAGCTTATTGCAACTCAATGAGCAGTTCTTC
CASSLLQLNEQFF
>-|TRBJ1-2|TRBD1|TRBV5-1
TGCGCCAGCAGCTACGGACAGGTTGGGGGCTACACCTTC
CASSYGQVGGYTF
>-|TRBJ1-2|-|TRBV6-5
TGTGCCAGCAGCCCCGCCAGACCCACTAACTATGGCTACACCTTC
CASSPARPTNYGYTF
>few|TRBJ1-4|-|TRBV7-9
TGTGCCAGCAGCATTGGATCGGAAAAACTGTTTTTT
CASSIGSEKLFF
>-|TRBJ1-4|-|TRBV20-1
TGCAGTGCTAGGGGAGGGGCTAATGAAAAACTGTTTTTT
CSARGGANEKLFF
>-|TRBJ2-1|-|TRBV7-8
TGTGCCAGCAGCTCGGGAACGGAGAGTGGCAATGAGCAGTTCTTC
CASSSGTESGNEQFF
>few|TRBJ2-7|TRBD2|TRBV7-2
TGTGCCAGCAGGATCGGGGGGTCGCCCTACGAGCAGTACTTC
CASRIGGSPYEQYF
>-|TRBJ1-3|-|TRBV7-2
TGTGCCAGCAGCTTAGGGGGGAGGGGGATCTCTGGAAACACCATATATTTT
CASSLGGRGISGNTIYF
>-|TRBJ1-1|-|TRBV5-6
TGTGCCAGCAGCCCTACTCCAAGGGGTGAAGCTTTCTTT
CASSPTPRGEAFF
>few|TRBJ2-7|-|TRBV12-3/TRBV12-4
TGTGCCAGCTGCAGGACAGCTGGCTACGAGCAGTACTTC
CASCRTAGYEQYF
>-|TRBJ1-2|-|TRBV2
TGTGCCAGCCAGGAGGTCAGAAGTAACTATGGCTACACCTTC
CASQEVRSNYGYTF
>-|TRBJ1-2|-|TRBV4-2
TGTGCCAGCAGCCAAGACCCCGGGACGGTTCTTGGCTACACCTTC
CASSQDPGTVLGYTF
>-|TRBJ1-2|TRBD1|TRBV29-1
TGCAGCGTTGAAGATCCTGACAGGGTCCTAGTTGACACCTTC
CSVEDPDRVLVDTF
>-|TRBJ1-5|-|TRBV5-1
TGCGCCAGCAGCTTGGTTCCAGGGGACAATCAGCCCCGGCATTTT
CASSLVPGDNQPRHF
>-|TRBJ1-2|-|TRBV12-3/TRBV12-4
TGTGCCAGCTCCCGGGTGAACTATGGCTACACCTTC
CASSRVNYGYTF
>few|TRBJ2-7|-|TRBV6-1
TGTGCCAGCAGTGAAGGGAGCAGGGGAGGCGGCTACGAGCAGTACTTC
CASSEGSRGGGYEQYF
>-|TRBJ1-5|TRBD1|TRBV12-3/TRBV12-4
TGTGCCAGCAGTTTCCAGGGGGCAGGATTTGGCAATCAGCCCCAGCATTTT
CASSFQGAGFGNQPQHF
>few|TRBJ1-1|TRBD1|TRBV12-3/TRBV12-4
TGTGCCAGCAACTACCACGGACAGGCCGCCCTGAAAGCTTTCTTT
CASNYHGQAALKAFF
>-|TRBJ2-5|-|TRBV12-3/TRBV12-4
TGTGCCAGCAGCTTCAACAGGGCGGAGACCCAGTACTTC
CASSFNRAETQYF
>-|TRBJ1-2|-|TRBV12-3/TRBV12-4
TGTGCCAGCAGTTTATTAGTCACCACGGGCTACACCTTC
CASSLLVTTGYTF
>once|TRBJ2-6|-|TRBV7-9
TGTGCCAGCCACTTGACAGACGGGGCCAACGTCCTGACTTTC
CASHLTDGANVLTF
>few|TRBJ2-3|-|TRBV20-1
TGCAGTGCAAAGACCCCCACCGGGGTAGATACGCAGTATTTT
CSAKTPTGVDTQYF
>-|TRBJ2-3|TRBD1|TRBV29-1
TGCAGCGTTGTGGAACAGGGGTTAAGAGATACGCAGTATTTT
CSVVEQGLRDTQYF
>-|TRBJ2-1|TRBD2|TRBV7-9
TGTGCCAGCAGCCCCGGACTAGCGGGGCCAAATTCCTACAGTGAGCAGTTCTTC
CASSPGLAGPNSYSEQFF
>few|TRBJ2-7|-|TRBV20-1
TGCAGTGCGCGGCTCACCTACGAGCAGTACTTC
CSARLTYEQYF
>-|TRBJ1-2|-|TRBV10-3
TGTGCCATCAGTGAGGGTGAGGGCTACACCTTC
CAISEGEGYTF
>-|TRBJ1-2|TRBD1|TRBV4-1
TGCGCCAGCAGCCAAGTGGACAGGGGAAACTATGGCTACACCTTC
CASSQVDRGNYGYTF
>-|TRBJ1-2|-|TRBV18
TGTGCCAGCTCACCCCAAAGCGACTATGGCTACACCTTC
CASSPQSDYGYTF
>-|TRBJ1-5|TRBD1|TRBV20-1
TGCAGTGCCCGGGACAGGGTAACTCAGCCCCAGCATTTT
CSARDRVTQPQHF
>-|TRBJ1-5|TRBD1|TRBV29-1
TGCAGCGTTGGGGACAGCATCAATCAGCCCCAGCATTTT
CSVGDSINQPQHF
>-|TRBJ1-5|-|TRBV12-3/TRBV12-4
TGTGCCAGCAGTCGTTCAGTTCAGCCCCAGCATTTT
CASSRSVQPQHF
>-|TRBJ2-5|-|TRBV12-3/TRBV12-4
TGTGCCAGCTCACAGGACAGCCGGGAGACCCAGTACTTC
CASSQDSRETQYF
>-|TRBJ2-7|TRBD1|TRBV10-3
TGTGCCATCAGTGAGTCCACAGGGGACAACGAGCAGTACTTC
CAISESTGDNEQYF
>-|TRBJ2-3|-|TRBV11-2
TGTGCCAGCGGAGTAGGCACAGATACGCAGTATTTT
CASGVGTDTQYF
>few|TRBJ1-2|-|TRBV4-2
TGTGCCAGCAGCCAAGACAGGGACGATGGCTACACCTTC
CASSQDRDDGYTF
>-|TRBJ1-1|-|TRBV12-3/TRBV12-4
TGTGCCAGCAGTCCACCGCCCTTAGTGGAGACTGAAGCTTTCTTT
CASSPPPLVETEAFF
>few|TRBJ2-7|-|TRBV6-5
TGTGCCAGCAGTCCTGGAAACGGGCGGTACGAGCAGTACTTC
CASSPGNGRYEQYF